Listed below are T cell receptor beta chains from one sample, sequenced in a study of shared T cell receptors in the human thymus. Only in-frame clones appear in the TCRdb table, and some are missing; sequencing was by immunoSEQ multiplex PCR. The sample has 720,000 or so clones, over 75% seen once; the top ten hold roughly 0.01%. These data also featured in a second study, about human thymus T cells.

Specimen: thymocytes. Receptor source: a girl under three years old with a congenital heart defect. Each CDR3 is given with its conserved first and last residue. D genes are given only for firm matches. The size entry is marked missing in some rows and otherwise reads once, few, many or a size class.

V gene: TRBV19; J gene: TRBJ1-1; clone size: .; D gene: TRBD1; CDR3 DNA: TGTGCCAGTAGTATCGCACCGGGACAGGGCGTTAAGAAGGCTCGTTGCCCTGAAGCTTTCTTT; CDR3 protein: CASSIAPGQGVKKARCPEAFF
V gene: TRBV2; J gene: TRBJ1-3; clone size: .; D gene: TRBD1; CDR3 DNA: TGTGCCAGCAGAGGACAGGGGGCAGCAGGAAACACCATATATTTT; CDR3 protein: CASRGQGAAGNTIYF
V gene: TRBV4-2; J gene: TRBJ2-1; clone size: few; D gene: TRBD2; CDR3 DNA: TGTGCCAGCAGCCAAGGGGGACTAGCGGGGGCTAAAGTCTCCTACAATGAGCAGTTCTTC; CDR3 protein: CASSQGGLAGAKVSYNEQFF
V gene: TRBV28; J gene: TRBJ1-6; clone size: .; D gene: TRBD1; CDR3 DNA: TGTGCCAGCAGCCCCGGACAGGGAAATTCACCCCTCCACTTT; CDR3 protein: CASSPGQGNSPLHF
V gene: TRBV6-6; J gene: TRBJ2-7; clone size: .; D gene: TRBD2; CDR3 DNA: TGTGCCACTCTCGAAAAGCGGGGGGGCTACGAGCAGTACTTC; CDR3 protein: CATLEKRGGYEQYF
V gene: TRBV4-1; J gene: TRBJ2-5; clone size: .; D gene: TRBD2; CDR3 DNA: TGCGCCAGCAGCCAACGCCGCCCACTAGCGGGGCAAGAGACCCAGTACTTC; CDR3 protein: CASSQRRPLAGQETQYF
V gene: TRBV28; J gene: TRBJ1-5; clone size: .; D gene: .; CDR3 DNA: TGTGCCAGCCATTCGCCGCGGGCTAGTTATCAGCCCCAGCATTTT; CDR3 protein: CASHSPRASYQPQHF
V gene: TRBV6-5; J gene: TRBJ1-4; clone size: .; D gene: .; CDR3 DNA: TGTGCCAGCAGTTACAGCGAGTCTAATGAAAAACTGTTTTTT; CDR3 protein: CASSYSESNEKLFF
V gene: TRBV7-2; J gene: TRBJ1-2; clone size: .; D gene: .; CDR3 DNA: TGTGCCAGCAGCTCGGCCGGATCAGGTGGCTACACCTTC; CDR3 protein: CASSSAGSGGYTF
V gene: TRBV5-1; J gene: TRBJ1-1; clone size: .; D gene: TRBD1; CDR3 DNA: TGCGCCAGCAGCTTGGGATGGGACAGGGAAAAAAGGTTTGAAGCTTTCTTT; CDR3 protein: CASSLGWDREKRFEAFF
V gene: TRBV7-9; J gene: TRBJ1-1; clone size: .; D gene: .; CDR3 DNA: TGTGCCAGCAGCTTATTGGGGGCCAGCACTGAAGCTTTCTTT; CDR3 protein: CASSLLGASTEAFF
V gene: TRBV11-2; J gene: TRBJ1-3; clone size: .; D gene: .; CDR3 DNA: TGTGCCAGCAGCTTAGGACAGCGACCCTCTGGAAACACCATATATTTT; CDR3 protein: CASSLGQRPSGNTIYF
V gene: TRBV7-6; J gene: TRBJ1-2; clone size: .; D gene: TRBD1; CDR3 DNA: TGTGCCAGCAGCCCCTTTAAGCAGGGGGCCTCTAACTATGGCTACACCTTC; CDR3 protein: CASSPFKQGASNYGYTF
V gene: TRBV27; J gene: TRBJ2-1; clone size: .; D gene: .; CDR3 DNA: TGTGCCAGCAGTTCGGACTCGGTCTTCTTTTACAATGAGCAGTTCTTC; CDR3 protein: CASSSDSVFFYNEQFF
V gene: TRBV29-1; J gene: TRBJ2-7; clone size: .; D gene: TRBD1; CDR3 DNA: TGCAGCGTTCCCCATGACAGGGAATCCTACGAGCAGTACTTC; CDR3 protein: CSVPHDRESYEQYF
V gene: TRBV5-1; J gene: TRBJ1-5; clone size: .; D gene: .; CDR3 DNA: TGCGCCAGCAGCTTGGACGGCCTGGGGGAGGGCAATCAGCCCCAGCATTTT; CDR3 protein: CASSLDGLGEGNQPQHF
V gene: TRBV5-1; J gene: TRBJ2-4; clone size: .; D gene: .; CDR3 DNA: TGCGCCAGCAGCTCGTGGCAGCCGACATTCCGTGTAGCCAAAAACATTCAGTACTTC; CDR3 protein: CASSSWQPTFRVAKNIQYF
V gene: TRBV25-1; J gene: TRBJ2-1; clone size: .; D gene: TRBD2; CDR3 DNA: TGTGCCAGCAGTGGCCTTAGCGGGGGGGAATCCTACAATGAGCAGTTCTTC; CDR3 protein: CASSGLSGGESYNEQFF
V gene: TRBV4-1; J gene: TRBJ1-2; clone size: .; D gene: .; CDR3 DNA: TGCGCCAGCAGCCAAGACAATTTTAACTATGGCTACACCTTC; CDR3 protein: CASSQDNFNYGYTF
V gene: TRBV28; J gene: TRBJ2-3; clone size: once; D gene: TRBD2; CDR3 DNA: TGTGCCAGCAGTCTAGGGACTAGCGGGGGCACAGATACGCAGTATTTT; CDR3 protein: CASSLGTSGGTDTQYF
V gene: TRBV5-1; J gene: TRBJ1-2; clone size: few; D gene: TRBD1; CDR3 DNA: TGCGCCAGCAGCACAGGGGGACAGGGGAAAGTTGGCTACACCTTC; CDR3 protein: CASSTGGQGKVGYTF
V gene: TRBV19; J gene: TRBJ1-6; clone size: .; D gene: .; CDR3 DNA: TGTGCCAGTAGCCACGGGTGGTGTTCACCCCTCCACTTT; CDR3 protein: CASSHGWCSPLHF
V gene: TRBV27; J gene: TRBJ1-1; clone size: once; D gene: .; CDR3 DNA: TGTGCCAGCAGTTGGGCATGGAACACTGAAGCTTTCTTT; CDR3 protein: CASSWAWNTEAFF
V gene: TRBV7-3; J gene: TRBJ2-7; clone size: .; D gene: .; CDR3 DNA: TGTGCCAGCAGCTCGCAGGGGCGACGCGAGCAGTACTTC; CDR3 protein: CASSSQGRREQYF
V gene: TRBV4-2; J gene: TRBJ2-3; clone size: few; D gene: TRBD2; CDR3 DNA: TGTGCCAGCAGCCAAGATGTGGGACTAGCGGGGGGGCCAGATACGCAGTATTTT; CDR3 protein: CASSQDVGLAGGPDTQYF
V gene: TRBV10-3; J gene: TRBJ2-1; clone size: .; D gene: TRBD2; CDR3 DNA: TGTGCCATCAGTGAGCCGGGAGGGGGCAATGAGCAGTTCTTC; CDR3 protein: CAISEPGGGNEQFF
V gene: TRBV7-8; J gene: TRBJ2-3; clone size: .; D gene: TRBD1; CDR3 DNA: TGTGCCAGCAGCTTAAGACAGGGTCAAGATACGCAGTATTTT; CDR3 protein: CASSLRQGQDTQYF
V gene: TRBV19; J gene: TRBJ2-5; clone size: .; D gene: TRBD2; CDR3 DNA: TGTGCCAGTAGTGTGACCTCCTGGGGAGGGGAGACCCAGTACTTC; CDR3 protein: CASSVTSWGGETQYF
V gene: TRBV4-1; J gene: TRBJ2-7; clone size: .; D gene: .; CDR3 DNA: TGCGCCAGCAGCCAAGTATGGAGCGGGCCGGACGACCACGAGCAGTACTTC; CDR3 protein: CASSQVWSGPDDHEQYF
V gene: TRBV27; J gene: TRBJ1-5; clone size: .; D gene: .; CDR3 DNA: TGTGCCAGCAGTCCTCTCGGGTGGGATCAGCCCCAGCATTTT; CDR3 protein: CASSPLGWDQPQHF
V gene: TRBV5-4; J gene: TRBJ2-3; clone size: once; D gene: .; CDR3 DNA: TGTGCCAGCAGCTTGGGTCAGTTACGCACAGATACGCAGTATTTT; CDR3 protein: CASSLGQLRTDTQYF
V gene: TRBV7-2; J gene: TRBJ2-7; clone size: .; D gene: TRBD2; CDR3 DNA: TGTGCCAGCAGCTCGGAACTAGCGGCAACCTACGAGCAGTACTTC; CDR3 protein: CASSSELAATYEQYF
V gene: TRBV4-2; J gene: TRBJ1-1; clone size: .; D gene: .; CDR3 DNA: TGTGCCAGCAGCCAAGATGTTCGAGAGAGGAGGGACACTGAAGCTTTCTTT; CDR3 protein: CASSQDVRERRDTEAFF
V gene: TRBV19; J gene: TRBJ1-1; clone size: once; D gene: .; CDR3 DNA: TGTGCCAGTAGTATACACGAGAGGGACACTGAAGCTTTCTTT; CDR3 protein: CASSIHERDTEAFF
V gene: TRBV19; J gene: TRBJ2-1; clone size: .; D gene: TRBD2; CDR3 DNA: TGTGCCAGTACCGGGACTAGCGGGGGGAATGAGCAGTTCTTC; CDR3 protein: CASTGTSGGNEQFF
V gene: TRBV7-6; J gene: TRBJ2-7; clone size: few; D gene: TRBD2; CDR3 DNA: TGTGCCAGCAGCCTAGAGCGGGGGGGGCGGGGTTCCTACGAGCAGTACTTC; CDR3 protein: CASSLERGGRGSYEQYF
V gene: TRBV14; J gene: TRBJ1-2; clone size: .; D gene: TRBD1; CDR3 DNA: TGTGCCAGCAGCCAAGACCATACATGGACAGGGAGTTTCTATGGCTACACCTTC; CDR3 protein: CASSQDHTWTGSFYGYTF
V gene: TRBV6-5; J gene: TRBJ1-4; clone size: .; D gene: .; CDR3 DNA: TGTGCCAGCAGTCCTGGACATAACTATGAAAAACTGTTTTTT; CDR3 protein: CASSPGHNYEKLFF
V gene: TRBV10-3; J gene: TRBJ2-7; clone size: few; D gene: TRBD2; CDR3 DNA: TGTGCCATCAGTGTTGTGTCTAGCGGGGGTGATTTAGCCTACGAGCAGTACTTC; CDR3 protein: CAISVVSSGGDLAYEQYF
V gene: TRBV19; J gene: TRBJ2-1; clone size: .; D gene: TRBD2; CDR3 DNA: TGTGCCAGTAGGAGCTGGCCGGCGGGGGCCTACAATGAGCAGTTCTTC; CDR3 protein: CASRSWPAGAYNEQFF
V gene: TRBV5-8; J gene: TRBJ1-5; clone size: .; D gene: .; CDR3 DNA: TGTGCCAGCACCCCGAGGCCCCGACCGAAAAGCAATCAGCCCCAGCATTTT; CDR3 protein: CASTPRPRPKSNQPQHF
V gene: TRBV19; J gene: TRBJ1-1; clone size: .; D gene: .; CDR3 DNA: TGTGCCAGTAGTATGAAGAGCCCGAACACTGAAGCTTTCTTT; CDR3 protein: CASSMKSPNTEAFF
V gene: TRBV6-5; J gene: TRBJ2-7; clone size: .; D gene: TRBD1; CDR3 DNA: TGTGCCAGCAGCCCCAAGGACAGGGGTCGCAACGAGCAGTACTTC; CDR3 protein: CASSPKDRGRNEQYF
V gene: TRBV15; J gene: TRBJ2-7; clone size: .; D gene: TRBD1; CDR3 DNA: TGTGCCACCAGCAGATTACTACTACCTTTCCGGGACAGATTCTACGAGCAGTACTTC; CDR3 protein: CATSRLLLPFRDRFYEQYF
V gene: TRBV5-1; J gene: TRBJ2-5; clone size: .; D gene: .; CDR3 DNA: TGCGCCAGCGGACGGGATTGGGGGCGAGAAGAGACCCAGTACTTC; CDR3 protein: CASGRDWGREETQYF
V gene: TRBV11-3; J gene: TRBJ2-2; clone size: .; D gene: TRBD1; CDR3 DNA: TGTGCCAGCAGCCAGACAGGGGGCGGCACCGGGGAGCTGTTTTTT; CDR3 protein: CASSQTGGGTGELFF